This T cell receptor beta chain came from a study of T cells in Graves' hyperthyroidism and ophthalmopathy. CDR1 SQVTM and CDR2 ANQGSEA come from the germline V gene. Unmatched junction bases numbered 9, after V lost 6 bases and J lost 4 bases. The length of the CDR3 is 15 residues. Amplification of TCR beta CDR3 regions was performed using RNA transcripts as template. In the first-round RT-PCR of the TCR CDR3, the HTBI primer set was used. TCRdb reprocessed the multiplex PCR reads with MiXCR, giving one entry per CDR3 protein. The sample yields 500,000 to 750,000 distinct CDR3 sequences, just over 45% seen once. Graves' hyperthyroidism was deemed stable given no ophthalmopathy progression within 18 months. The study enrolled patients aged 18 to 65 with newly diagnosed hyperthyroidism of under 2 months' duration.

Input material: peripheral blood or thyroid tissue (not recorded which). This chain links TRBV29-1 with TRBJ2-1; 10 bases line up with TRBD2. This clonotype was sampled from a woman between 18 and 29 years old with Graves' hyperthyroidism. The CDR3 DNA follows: TGCAGCGTAGTTCCCGGACTAGCGGATTACAATGAGCAGTTCTTC. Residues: CSVVPGLADYNEQFF.